This TCR beta chain was found in a study of human T cells and chemical hapten exposure. Study-wide context: Across samples, TCR yields varied, mostly owing to small differences in pooled library volumes.

With V trimmed by 2 bases and J by 5 bases, 3 bases remained unmatched. The CDR3 consists of 13 residues. CDR1 and CDR2 from the germline V gene are MNHNY and SVGAGI (reference sequence). This clonotype was counted many times. TCRdb reanalysed the RACE reads using MiXCR and keeps one entry per CDR3 protein. The sample holds roughly 380,000 distinct CDR3 sequences, 4% to 5.5% seen once. Time point meaning: patch test 1, 2 weeks after DPC sensitization. As for treatment: therapeutic diphenylcyclopropenone sensitization with weekly scalp DPC. The starting material was whole blood, obtained in connection with sensitization to the hapten diphenylcyclopropenone (DPC). The clonotype comes from a woman aged 45-59 years with alopecia areata. Some clones in this sample may be carry-over from other donors' samples. The chain couples TRBV6-6 to TRBJ2-7; TRBD2 aligns across 7 bases. CDR3 coding DNA: TGTGCCAGCAGTTACACCGGACTAGACGAGCAGTACTTC. This codes for CASSYTGLDEQYF.